The entry below describes one TCR beta chain. It was with 60 Vbeta and 13 Jbeta primers that the PCR ran. Clones were read by immunoSEQ multiplex PCR, and TCRdb kept only the in-frame ones, dropping some. The sample carries around 150,000 clones, 80% recorded once. These data belong to a study of cytomegalovirus exposure and HLA in healthy donors. V lost 1 base and J 0 bases, leaving 4 bases between the germline ends. Germline CDR1 reads SQVTM; CDR2 reads ANQGSEA. The CDR3 has 12 residues. The sample consisted of PBMCs. The clonotype comes from a man between 18 and 29 years old in good health and CMV-seropositive. This rearrangement joins TRBV29-1 to TRBJ2-7; no firm D call. The CDR3 sequence: CSVEADSYEQYF. The CDR3 DNA follows: TGCAGCGTTGAAGCAGACTCCTACGAGCAGTACTTC.